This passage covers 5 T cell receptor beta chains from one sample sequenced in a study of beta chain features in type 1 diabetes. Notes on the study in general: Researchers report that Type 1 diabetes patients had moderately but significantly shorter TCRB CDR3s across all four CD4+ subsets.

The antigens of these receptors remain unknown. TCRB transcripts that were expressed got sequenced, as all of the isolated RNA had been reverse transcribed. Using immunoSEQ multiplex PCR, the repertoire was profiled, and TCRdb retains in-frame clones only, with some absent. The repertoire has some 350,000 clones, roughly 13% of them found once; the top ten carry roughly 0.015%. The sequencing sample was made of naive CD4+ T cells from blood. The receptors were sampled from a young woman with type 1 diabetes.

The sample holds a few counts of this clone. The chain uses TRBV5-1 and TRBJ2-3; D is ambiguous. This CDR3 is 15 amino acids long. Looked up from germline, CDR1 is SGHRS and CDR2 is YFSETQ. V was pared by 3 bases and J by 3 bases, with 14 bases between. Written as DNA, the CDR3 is TGCGCCAGCAGCTCCTCCCCCCAGGTTACAGATACGCAGTATTTT. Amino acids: CASSSSPQVTDTQYF.

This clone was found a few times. The CDR3 reads CASSQAPGQNTGELFF. The CDR3 DNA reads as TGTGCCAGCAGCCAAGCCCCTGGACAGAACACCGGGGAGCTGTTTTTT. The V and J genes are TRBV4-2 and TRBJ2-2, with D possibly being TRBD1 (5 bases). Trimming left V 1 base short and J 1 base short, with 10 bases between. This CDR3 has 16 amino acids. Germline CDR1 LGHNA, CDR2 YNFKEQ.

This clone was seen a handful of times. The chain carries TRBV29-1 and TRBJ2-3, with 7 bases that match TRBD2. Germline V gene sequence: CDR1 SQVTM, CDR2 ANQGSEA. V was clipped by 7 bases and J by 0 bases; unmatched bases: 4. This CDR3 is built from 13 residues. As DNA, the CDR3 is TGCAGCGCTTGTAGCGGGAGCACAGATACGCAGTATTTT. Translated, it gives CSACSGSTDTQYF.

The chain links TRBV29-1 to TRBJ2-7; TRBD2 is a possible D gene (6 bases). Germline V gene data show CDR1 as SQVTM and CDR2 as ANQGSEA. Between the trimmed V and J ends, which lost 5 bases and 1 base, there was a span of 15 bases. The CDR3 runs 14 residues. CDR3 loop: CSVLEGLASYEQYF. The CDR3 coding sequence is TGCAGCGTTCTCGAGGGACTGGCGTCCTACGAGCAGTACTTC.

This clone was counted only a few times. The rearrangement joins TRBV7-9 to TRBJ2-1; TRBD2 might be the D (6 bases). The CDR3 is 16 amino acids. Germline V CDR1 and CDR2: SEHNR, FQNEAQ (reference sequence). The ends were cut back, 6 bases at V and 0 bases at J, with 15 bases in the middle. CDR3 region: CASRVNRESSYNEQFF. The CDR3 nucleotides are TGTGCCAGCAGGGTTAACCGGGAGAGCTCCTACAATGAGCAGTTCTTC.